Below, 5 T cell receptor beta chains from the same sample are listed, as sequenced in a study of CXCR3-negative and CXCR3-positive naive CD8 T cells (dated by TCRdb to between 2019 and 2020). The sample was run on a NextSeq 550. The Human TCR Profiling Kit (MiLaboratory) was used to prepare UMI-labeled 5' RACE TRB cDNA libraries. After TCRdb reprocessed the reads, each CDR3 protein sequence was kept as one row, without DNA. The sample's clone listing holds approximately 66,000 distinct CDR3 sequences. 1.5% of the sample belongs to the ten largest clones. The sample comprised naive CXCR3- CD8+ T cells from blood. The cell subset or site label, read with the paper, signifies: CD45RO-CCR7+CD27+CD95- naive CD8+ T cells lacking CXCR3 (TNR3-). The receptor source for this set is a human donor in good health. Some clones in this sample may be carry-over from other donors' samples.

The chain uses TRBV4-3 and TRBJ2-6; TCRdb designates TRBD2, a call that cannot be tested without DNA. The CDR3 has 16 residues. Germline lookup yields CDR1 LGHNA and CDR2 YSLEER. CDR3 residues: CASSQGGDSGANVLTF.

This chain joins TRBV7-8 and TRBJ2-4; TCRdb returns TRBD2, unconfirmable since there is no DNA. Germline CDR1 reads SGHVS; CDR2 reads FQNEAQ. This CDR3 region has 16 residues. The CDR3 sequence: CASSRGGEGTKNIQYF.

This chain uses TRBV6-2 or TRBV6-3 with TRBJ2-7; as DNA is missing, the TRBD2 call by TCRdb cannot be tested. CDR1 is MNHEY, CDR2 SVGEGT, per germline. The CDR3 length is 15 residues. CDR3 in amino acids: CASSWGGPYYYEQYF.

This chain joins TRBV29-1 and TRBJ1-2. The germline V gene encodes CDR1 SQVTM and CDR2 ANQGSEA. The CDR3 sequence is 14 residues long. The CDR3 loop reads CSVGVGPNSYGYTF. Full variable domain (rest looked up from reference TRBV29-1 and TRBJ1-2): SAVISQKPSRDICQRGTSLTIQCQVDSQVTMMFWYRQQPGQSLTLIATANQGSEATYESGFVIDKFPISRPNLTFSTLTVSNMSPEDSSIYLCSVGVGPNSYGYTFGSGTRLTVV.

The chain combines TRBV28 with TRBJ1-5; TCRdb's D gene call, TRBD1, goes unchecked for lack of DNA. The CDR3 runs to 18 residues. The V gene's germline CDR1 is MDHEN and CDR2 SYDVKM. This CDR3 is CASSQSSNTGSGNQPQHF.